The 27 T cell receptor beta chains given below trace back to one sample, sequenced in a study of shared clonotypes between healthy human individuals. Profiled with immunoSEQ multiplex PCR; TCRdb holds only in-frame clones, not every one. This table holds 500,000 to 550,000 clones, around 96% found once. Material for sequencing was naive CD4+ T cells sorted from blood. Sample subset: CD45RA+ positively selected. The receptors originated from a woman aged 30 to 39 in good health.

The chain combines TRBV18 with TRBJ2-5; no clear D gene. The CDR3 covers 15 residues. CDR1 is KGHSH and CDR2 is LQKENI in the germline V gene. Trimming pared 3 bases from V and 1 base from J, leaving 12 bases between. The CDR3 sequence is CASSPQELAQETQYF. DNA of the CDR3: TGTGCCAGCTCACCTCAGGAGCTTGCCCAAGAGACCCAGTACTTC.

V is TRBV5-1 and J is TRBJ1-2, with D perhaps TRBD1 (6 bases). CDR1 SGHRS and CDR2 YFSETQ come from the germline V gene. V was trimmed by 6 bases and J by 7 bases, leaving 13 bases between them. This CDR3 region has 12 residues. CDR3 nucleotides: TGCGCCAGCAAAGGGGGGCGCGGTGGCTACACCTTC. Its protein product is CASKGGRGGYTF.

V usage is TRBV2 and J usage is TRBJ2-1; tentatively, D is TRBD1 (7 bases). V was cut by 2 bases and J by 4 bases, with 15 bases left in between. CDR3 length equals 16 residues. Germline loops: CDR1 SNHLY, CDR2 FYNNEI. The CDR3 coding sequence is TGTGCCAGCAGTGAACGCGGGACAGAAATATACAATGAGCAGTTCTTC. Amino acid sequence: CASSERGTEIYNEQFF. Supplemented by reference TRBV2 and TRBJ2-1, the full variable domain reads EPEVTQTPSHQVTQMGQEVILRCVPISNHLYFYWYRQILGQKVEFLVSFYNNEISEKSEIFDDQFSVERPDGSNFTLKIRSTKLEDSAMYFCASSERGTEIYNEQFFGPGTRLTVL.

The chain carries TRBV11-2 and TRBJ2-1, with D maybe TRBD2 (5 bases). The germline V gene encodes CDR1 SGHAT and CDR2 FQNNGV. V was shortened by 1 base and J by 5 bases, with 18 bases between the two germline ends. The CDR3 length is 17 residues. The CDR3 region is CASSLAGNWRINNEQFF. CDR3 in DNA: TGTGCCAGCAGCTTAGCGGGGAACTGGCGGATTAACAATGAGCAGTTCTTC.

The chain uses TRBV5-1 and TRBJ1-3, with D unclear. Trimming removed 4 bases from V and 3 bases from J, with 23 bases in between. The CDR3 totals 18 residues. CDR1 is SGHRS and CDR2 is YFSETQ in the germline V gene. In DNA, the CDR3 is TGCGCCAGCAGCGACTCCCCCTTCCTTCCAGGCGGTGGAAACACCATATATTTT. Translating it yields CASSDSPFLPGGGNTIYF.

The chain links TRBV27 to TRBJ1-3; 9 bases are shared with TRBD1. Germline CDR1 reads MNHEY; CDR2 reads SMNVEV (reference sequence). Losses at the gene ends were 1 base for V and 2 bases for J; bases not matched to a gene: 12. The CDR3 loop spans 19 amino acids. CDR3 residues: CASSLLGTGFGVAGNTIYF. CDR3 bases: TGTGCCAGCAGTTTATTGGGGACAGGGTTCGGGGTCGCTGGAAACACCATATATTTT.

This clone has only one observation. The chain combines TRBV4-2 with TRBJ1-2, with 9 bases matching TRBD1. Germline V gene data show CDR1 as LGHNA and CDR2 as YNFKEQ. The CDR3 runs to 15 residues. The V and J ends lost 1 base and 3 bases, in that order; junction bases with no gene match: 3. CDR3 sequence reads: CASSQGTGADYGYTF. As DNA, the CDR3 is TGTGCCAGCAGCCAAGGGACAGGGGCAGACTATGGCTACACCTTC.

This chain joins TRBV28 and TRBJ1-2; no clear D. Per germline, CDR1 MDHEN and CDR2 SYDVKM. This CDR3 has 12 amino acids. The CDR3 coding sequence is TGTGGGTCGAAGGGCTTGCTTTATGGCTACACCTTC. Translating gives CGSKGLLYGYTF.

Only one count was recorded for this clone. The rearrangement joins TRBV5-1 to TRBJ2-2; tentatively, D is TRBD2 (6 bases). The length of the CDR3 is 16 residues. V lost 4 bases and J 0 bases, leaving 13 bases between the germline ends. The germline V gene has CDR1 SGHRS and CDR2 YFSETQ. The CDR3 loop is CASSLGGVPNTGELFF. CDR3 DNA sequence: TGCGCCAGCAGCCTTGGAGGGGTCCCGAACACCGGGGAGCTGTTTTTT.

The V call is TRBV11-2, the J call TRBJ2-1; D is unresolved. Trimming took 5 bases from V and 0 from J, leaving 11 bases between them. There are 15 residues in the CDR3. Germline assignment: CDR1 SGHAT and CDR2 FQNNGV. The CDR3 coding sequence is TGTGCCAGCAGCCTCAGCTACGGCTCCTACAATGAGCAGTTCTTC. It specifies CASSLSYGSYNEQFF.

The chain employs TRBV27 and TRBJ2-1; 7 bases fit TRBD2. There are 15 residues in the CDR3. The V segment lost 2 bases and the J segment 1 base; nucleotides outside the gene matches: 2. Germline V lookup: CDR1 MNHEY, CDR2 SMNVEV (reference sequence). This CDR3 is CASSLRGSSYNEQFF. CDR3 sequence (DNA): TGTGCCAGCAGTTTACGCGGGAGTTCCTACAATGAGCAGTTCTTC.

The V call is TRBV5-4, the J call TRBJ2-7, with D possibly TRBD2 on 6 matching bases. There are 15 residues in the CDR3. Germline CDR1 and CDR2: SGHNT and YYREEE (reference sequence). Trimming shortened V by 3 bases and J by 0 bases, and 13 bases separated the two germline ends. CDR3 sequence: CASSSRDASSYEQYF. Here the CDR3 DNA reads TGTGCCAGCAGCTCGCGGGACGCGAGCTCCTACGAGCAGTACTTC.

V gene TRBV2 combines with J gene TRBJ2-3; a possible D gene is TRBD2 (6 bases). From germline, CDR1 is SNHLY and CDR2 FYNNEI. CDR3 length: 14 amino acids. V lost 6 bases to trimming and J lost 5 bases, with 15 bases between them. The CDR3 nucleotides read TGTGCCAGCAGGGTTCGGGAGCTCGGAGATACGCAGTATTTT. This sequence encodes CASRVRELGDTQYF.

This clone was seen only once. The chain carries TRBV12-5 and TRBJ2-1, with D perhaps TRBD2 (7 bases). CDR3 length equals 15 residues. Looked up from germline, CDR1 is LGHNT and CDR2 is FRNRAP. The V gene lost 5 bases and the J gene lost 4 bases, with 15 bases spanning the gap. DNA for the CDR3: TGTGCTAGTGGTAAAACAGGGACTATTTACAATGAGCAGTTCTTC. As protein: CASGKTGTIYNEQFF.

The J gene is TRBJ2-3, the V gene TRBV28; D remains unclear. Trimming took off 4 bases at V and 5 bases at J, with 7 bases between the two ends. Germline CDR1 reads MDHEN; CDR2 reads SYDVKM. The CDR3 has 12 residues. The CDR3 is CASSSTRDTQYF. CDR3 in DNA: TGTGCCAGCAGTTCTACGAGAGATACGCAGTATTTT.

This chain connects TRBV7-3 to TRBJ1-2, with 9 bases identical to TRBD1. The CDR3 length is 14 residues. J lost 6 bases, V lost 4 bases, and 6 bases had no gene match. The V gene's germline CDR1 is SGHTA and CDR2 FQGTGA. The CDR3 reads CASSSSGQGNGYTF. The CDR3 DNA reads TGTGCCAGCAGCTCGTCCGGACAGGGGAATGGCTACACCTTC.

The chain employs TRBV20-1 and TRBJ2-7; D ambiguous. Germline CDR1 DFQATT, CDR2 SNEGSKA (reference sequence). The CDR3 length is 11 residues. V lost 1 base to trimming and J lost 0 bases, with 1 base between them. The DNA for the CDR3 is TGCAGTGCTAGAGCCTCCTACGAGCAGTACTTC. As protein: CSARASYEQYF.

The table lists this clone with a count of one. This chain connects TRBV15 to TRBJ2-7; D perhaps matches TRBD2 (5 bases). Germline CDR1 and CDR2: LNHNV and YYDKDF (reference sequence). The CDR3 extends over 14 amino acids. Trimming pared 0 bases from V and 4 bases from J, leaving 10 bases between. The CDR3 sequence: CATSRDQSGYEQYF. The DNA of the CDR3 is TGTGCCACCAGCAGAGATCAATCGGGATACGAGCAGTACTTC.

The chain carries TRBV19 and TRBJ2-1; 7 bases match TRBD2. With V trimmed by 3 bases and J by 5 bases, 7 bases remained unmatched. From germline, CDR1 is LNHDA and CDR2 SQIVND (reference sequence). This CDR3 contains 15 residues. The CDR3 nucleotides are TGTGCCAGTAGTATTTTGACTAGCCGGAACAATGAGCAGTTCTTC. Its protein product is CASSILTSRNNEQFF.

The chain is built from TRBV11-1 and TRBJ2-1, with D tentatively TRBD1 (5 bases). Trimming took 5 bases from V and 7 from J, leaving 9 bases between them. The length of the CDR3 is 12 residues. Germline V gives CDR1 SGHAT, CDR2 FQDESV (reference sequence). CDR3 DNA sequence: TGTGCCAGCAGCCGTCCAGGGAATGAGCAGTTCTTC. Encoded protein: CASSRPGNEQFF.

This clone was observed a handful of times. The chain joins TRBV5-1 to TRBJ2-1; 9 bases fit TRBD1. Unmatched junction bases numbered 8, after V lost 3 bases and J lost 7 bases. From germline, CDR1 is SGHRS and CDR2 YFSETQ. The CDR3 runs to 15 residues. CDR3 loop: CASSSPSGTGNEQFF. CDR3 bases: TGCGCCAGCAGCTCACCCTCCGGGACAGGGAATGAGCAGTTCTTC.

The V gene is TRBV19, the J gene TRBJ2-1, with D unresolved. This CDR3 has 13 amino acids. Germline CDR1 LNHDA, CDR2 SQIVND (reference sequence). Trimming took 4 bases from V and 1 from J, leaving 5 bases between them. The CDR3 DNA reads TGTGCCAGTAGTAGCACTTCCTACAATGAGCAGTTCTTC. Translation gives CASSSTSYNEQFF.

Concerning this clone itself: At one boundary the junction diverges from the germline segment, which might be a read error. DNA of the CDR3: TGCGCCAGCAGCCTGGATGTCGGCATCAGCTTT. Translated, it gives CASSLDVGISF. The rearrangement links TRBV5-1 to TRBJ1-1, with D unresolved. CDR1 SGHRS and CDR2 YFSETQ come from the germline V gene. The CDR3 length is 11 residues.

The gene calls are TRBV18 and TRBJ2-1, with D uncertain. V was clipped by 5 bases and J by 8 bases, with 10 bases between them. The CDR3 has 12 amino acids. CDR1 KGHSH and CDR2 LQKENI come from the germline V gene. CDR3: CASSSEEYEQFF. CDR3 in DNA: TGTGCCAGCTCATCAGAGGAGTATGAGCAGTTCTTC.

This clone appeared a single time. The CDR3 nucleotides read TGCGCCAGCAGCTTTTTGGGCCGGGACACTGAAGCTTTCTTT. It specifies CASSFLGRDTEAFF. The chain recombines TRBV5-1 with TRBJ1-1; D ambiguous. Germline V CDR1 and CDR2: SGHRS, YFSETQ. V dropped 2 bases and J dropped 3 bases, with 11 bases sitting between them. The CDR3 is made up of 14 amino acids.

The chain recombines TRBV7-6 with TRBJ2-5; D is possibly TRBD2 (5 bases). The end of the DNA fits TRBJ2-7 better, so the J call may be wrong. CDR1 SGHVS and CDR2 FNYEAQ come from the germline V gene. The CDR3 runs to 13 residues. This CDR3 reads CASGLQADYEQYF. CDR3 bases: TGTGCCAGCGGTCTACAAGCGGACTACGAGCAGTACTTC.

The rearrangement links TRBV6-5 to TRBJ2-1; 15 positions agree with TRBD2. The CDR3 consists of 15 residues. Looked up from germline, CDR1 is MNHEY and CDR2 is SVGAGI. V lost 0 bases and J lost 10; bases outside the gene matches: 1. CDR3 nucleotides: TGTGCCAGCAGTTACTCTGGGACTAGCGGGGGGGAGCAGTTCTTC. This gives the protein CASSYSGTSGGEQFF.